The TCR beta chain described here comes from a study of cytomegalovirus exposure and HLA in healthy donors (dated by TCRdb to between 2016 and 2019). About the study as a whole: In an earlier analysis of some 550 of the donors, roughly 300 Gb of sequence data and 90 million to 130 million unique TCR beta sequences from 180 million or so T cells were reported. On average, roughly 200,000 unique TCR beta nucleotide sequences were sequenced per donor among a few hundred genotyped donors of the cohort, with roughly 20% of those sequences being non-productive. All discovery cohort repertoires had been generated on a single sequencing platform. A later genetic analysis took genome-wide SNP genotypes for about three fifths of the 666 donors and used that subset as a discovery cohort. Because of strong linkage in the cohort, 5 or 6 DR-DQ haplotypes were treated as single units for association and clustering. An earlier analysis of 500 to 750 of the donors applied high-throughput TCR beta sequencing to assess whether each TCR beta V gene segment acted as functional or pseudogenic. Donor age, sex, ethnicity and CMV serostatus were compiled together with the repertoire data. HLA typing covered class I and class II loci at four-digit resolution. Besides the first cohort of roughly 660 subjects, a separate validation cohort made up of 120 different subjects was used. A later analysis re-examined previously published TCR beta repertoires from about 700 donors and added high-resolution HLA genotyping to investigate patterns of TCR occurrence. Typing coverage differed by locus: A, B, C, DRB1 and DQB1 were typed in about 620-640 donors, DQA1 in 522, DPA1 in approximately 600, and DPB1 in 472. High-throughput TCR immunosequencing, statistical association of individual TCRs with disease status, and machine learning were combined to predict cytomegalovirus infection status. Rather than using new phenotypic data, the later analysis identified candidate immune exposures from TCR beta sequences and from how often those sequences occurred across donors. The study aimed to test whether signatures of past pathogen exposure could be identified by cataloging public T cell receptors. The study used immunosequencing to profile the T cell repertoires of approximately 650 subjects and linked those repertoires to cytomegalovirus serostatus. The genetic ancestry cluster associated with self-reported Caucasian donors included about 81% of the roughly 360 genotyped donors. An early release that covered 500 to 800 HLA-typed donors contained about 300 gigabases of sequencing data and about 93 million unique TCR sequences.

Points the paper makes about the study in general: Because HLA typing was unavailable for some donors at each locus, only the typed subset was used in association tests. Some IMGT-functional V segments, including TRBV6-2 and TRBV6-3, could not be told apart with the 87-base-pair reads, so those segments were excluded. A cluster of highly shared sequence variants was judged likely to be a technical artifact of the sequencing pipeline. In both the original and validation cohorts, the classifier was reported to diagnose cytomegalovirus status with high specificity and sensitivity. The study listed over 150 TCR beta chains as associated with cytomegalovirus. In a later analysis, several top co-occurrence clusters were reported to appear linked to parvovirus B19, influenza, CMV and Epstein-Barr virus. Because counts were too low, under 20 rarely observed V segments, including chromosome 9 orphons, were left out of the earlier analysis of approximately 580 of the donors. While some public TCRs were present in many individuals, most TCR sequences turned up only very rarely across donors. Roughly uniform sequencing depth across donors was assumed in presence/absence analyses, although this assumption may not hold. A later analysis associated about 17,000 TCR beta sequences with specific HLA alleles at a false discovery rate of 0.05. A later genetic analysis reported fewer N-insertions in productive TCRs among donors in an Asian-associated ancestry cluster than the approximately 670-donor mean. An earlier analysis of 450 to 750 of the donors showed that most TCR beta V segments appeared in productive rearrangements either about 90% or about 30% of the time, which broadly matched IMGT annotations. In this cohort, only TCR beta chains were sequenced, and detectable features were limited by the absence of alpha or paired-chain data. A further reported finding was that TCR beta sequences accurately predicted the HLA-A and HLA-B alleles for most subjects in the first cohort. Correlated functional status among segregating V segments might reflect linkage disequilibrium, but an unknown experimental factor could not be ruled out. In a later genetic analysis, a missense DCLRE1C variant was associated with V-gene and J-gene trimming of TCR beta chains, and the association was replicated in an independent cohort. The authors suggested that the approach could potentially be extended to other disease states and immunological phenotypes. A few of the identified cytomegalovirus-associated TCR beta chains were confirmed in vitro to be specific for cytomegalovirus antigens. When HLA alleles, especially DR and DQ, strongly co-occurred, attributing TCR associations to individual alleles was difficult. According to a later analysis, TCR association rates differed among HLA loci, with DRB1 alleles showing the most associated TCRs and HLA-C alleles showing the fewest. CMV serostatus was the only immune exposure information available for the cohort. Most CMV-associated TCR beta chains appeared to be HLA-restricted in a later analysis, and the HLA associations seemed to be driven largely by CMV exposure. Compared with equally common non-associated chains, HLA-associated TCR beta chains in a later analysis were more clonally expanded and had lower generation probabilities.

The library was obtained by the immunoSEQ multiplex PCR assay. For the multiplex PCR, a mixture combining 60 forward primers for TCR Vbeta segments and 13 reverse primers for TCR Jbeta segments was used. Amplification of the CDR3 region of rearranged TCR beta genes was performed with a multiplex PCR assay on genomic DNA. On the Illumina HiSeq System, the amplified TCR beta libraries were sequenced as 87-base-pair reads. The authors' pipeline ran thus. A later analysis counted tens of millions of unique TCR beta chains across the 640 or so repertoires, and 9.5 million to 11 million of these chains were shared by at least two donors. To remove PCR and sequencing errors, raw reads were error-corrected and collapsed into unique sequences using a nearest-neighbor algorithm that merged closely related sequences. V, D and J gene segments were assigned by aligning CDR3 sequences to IMGT reference sequences. Each retained sequence needed at least a six-nucleotide match to both a V gene segment and a J gene segment. Rearrangements were classified as productive when the CDR3 lacked stop codons and remained in frame with V and J, and all other rearrangements were classified as non-productive. CDR3 was defined by IMGT convention, running from the second conserved V-encoded cysteine to the conserved J-encoded phenylalanine. The earlier analysis of some 600 of the donors excluded sequences that lacked an unambiguous match to a single V gene segment. An earlier analysis of a few hundred of the donors classified V segments as functional when productive rearrangements were above 56.7% and as segregating when the standard deviation between donors was above 5%. A statistical classification framework was built to diagnose cytomegalovirus status from the catalog of TCR beta chain sequences. In a later analysis, V and J genes were assigned by comparing TCR nucleotide sequences against IMGT/GENE-DB human TR gene sequences. The TCRdist pipeline was used in a later analysis to assign CDR3 sequences and most-parsimonious VDJ recombination scenarios. A later analysis defined each TCR beta chain by its CDR3 amino acid sequence plus V-gene family, and excluded reads lacking a unique V-gene family. A later analysis removed several hundred highly shared, low-generation-probability nucleotide sequences to deal with suspected cross-contamination and a sequencing artifact. In a later analysis, a clonal expansion index for each public chain was calculated from normalized within-repertoire ranks of inferred template counts. A later analysis computed generation probabilities with a VDJ recombination model fitted to out-of-frame rearrangements, and checked the results against IGoR. A later analysis scored TCR-TCR, TCR-HLA and TCR-CMV co-occurrence with hypergeometric tests, applying a repertoire-size bias correction to TCR pairs. False discovery rates were estimated in a later analysis by permuting HLA or CMV assignments 20 times. In a later analysis, co-occurring TCRs were grouped using DBSCAN, and TCRdist sequence similarity was added for clustering within HLA-allele-positive subsets. For co-occurrence clustering, repertoires with fewer than 30,000 or more than 120,000 public chains were excluded, along with roughly 5 repertoires with anomalous nucleotide sharing. The source is immuneACCESS, and TCRdb retained only in-frame sequences with V and J called. Part of the clones is not carried over; for the studies checked, unresolved V genes explain less than half of this, and the remainder is unexplained. D and trimming come from the DNA, and the V and J calls and clone size come from that table. The sample table lists over 130,000 clones, approximately 80% of them with a count of one. The top ten hold 2% to 3% of the sample.

Trimming at the junction amounts to 1 base on V and 1 base on J, and the germline ends lie 15 bases apart. The CDR3 measures 17 amino acids from cysteine to phenylalanine. Only the CDR3 DNA stays, 51 bases, in frame from base 1. CDR1 and CDR2 are drawn from the germline V gene: SGHDT, YYEEEE. Worth noting for this clone: Its cognate antigen has yet to be identified. No base quality information exists; no much larger clone differs at one position.

The cohort consisted of hundreds of healthy bone marrow donors. Cohort members were all nominally healthy when sampled, although unrecorded immune exposures were likely present. The donor was CMV seronegative and was included in the group of under 450 seronegative cohort members. A peripheral blood sample was collected from each donor, and TCR beta sequencing was performed on peripheral blood mononuclear cells. Genomic DNA extraction from the blood cell samples was performed with the Qiagen DNeasy Blood Extraction Kit. Sample: PBMCs. This clonotype originated in a man between 45 and 60 years old in good health and CMV-seronegative. The V and J genes are TRBV5-6 and TRBJ1-3, with TRBD1 perhaps the D gene, on 6 matching bases. The CDR3 has the sequence CASSLYQTGSSGNTIYF. The DNA sequence is as follows: TGTGCCAGCAGCTTGTATCAGACAGGCTCATCTGGAAACACCATATATTTT. Beyond the CDR3, the reference TRBV5-6 and TRBJ1-3 genes provide the residues; the full variable domain reads: DAGVTQSPTHLIKTRGQQVTLRCSPKSGHDTVSWYQQALGQGPQFIFQYYEEEERQRGNFPDRFSGHQFPNYSSELNVNALLLGDSALYLCASSLYQTGSSGNTIYFGEGSWLTVV.